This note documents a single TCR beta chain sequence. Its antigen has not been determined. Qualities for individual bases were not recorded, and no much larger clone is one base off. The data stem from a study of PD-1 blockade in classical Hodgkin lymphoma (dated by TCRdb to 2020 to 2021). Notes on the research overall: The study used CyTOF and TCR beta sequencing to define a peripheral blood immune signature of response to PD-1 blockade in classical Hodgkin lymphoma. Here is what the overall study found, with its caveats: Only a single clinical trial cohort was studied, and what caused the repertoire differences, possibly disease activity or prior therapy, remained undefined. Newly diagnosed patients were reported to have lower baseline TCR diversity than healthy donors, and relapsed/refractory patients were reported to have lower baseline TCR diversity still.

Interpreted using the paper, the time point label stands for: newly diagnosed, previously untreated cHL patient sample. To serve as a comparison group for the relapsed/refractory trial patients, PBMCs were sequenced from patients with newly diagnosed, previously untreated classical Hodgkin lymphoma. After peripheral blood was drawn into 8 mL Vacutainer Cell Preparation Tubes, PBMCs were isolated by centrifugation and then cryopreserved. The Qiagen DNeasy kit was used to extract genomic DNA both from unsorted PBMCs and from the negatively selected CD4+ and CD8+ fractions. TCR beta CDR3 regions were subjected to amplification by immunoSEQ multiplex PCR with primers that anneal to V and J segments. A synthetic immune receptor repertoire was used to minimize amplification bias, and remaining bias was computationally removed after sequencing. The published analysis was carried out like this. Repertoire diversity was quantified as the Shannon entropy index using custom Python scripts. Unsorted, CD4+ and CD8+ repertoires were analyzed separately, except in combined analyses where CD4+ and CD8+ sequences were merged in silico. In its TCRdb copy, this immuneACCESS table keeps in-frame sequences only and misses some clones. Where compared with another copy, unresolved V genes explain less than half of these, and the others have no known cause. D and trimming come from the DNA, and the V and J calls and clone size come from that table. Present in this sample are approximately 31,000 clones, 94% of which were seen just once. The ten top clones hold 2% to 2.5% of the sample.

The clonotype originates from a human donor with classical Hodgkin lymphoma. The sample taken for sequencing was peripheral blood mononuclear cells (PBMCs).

The CDR3 has the sequence CAIWRGGSYNEQFF. The DNA is TGTGCCATCTGGCGGGGAGGCTCCTACAATGAGCAGTTCTTC. The chain links TRBV10-3 with TRBJ2-1; perhaps TRBD2 is the D gene, with 6 bases matching. From its cysteine to its phenylalanine, the CDR3 spans 14 amino acids. Only the CDR3 region is kept as DNA, spanning 42 bases read in frame from base 1. CDR1 and CDR2 are read off the germline V gene as ENHRY and SYGVKD. V was cut back by 8 bases and J by 0 bases, leaving a gap of 11 bases between them.